A single T cell receptor beta chain is shown here with its context. Its antigen is unknown. Into CD45RA+ naive and CD45RA-negative memory subsets, the CD4+ cells were split. The sample is drawn from a study of shared clonotypes between healthy human individuals. Several immunoSEQ plates held equal portions of the genomic DNA taken from each subset. As handled by the study authors: ImmunoSEQ junction-only sequences lacked quality scores, so their filtering differed. Clones were sequenced by immunoSEQ multiplex PCR, and TCRdb holds only the in-frame ones, with some missing. That table supplies the V and J calls and clone size; D and trimming were determined from the DNA. The data show over a million clones, approximately 78% seen once. General study findings and limits: Enrolling few donors narrowed the genetic and exposure-history diversity that was represented.

The junction had 9 bases not matched to a gene; V was cut back by 6 bases and J by 4 bases. The CDR3 length is 14 residues. Per the germline V gene, CDR1 is SGHKS and CDR2 is YYEKEE (reference sequence). What was sequenced was memory CD4+ T cells from PBMCs. Subset defined: CD45RA-negative fraction. The clonotype originates from a man younger than 35 in good health. Some clones in this sample may be carry-over from other donors' samples. The chain couples TRBV5-5 to TRBJ2-5; 7 bases fit TRBD1. The CDR3 here is CASTATGLGETQYF. Written as DNA, the CDR3 is TGTGCCAGCACCGCGACAGGGCTGGGAGAGACCCAGTACTTC.